A few counts support the clone carrying this T cell receptor beta chain. This specimen belongs to a study of blood T cell repertoires in COVID-19. Across the whole study: Spain, Italy and the United States supplied samples that represented acute and convalescent COVID-19.

Original methodology: For nucleated cells, counts were estimated from reference gene primer amplification. Measured with immunoSEQ multiplex PCR; TCRdb has only the in-frame clones, and not every one. That table gives V, J and clone size, and the DNA gave D and trimming. Among more than 60,000 clones listed, roughly four fifths were seen once. V shed 2 bases, J shed 4 bases, and the junction held 3 bases outside the gene matches. Germline V gene lookup returns CDR1 LGHNA and CDR2 YSLEER. CDR3 length: 16 amino acids. Sequenced sample: peripheral blood. The V call is TRBV4-3, the J call TRBJ2-6, with 9 bases that match TRBD1. The origin of this receptor is a man between 50 and 59 years old with COVID-19, enrolled during active disease. The chain's CDR3 is CASSQNRGLGANVLTF. CDR3 sequence (DNA): TGCGCCAGCAGCCAAAACAGGGGGCTCGGGGCCAACGTCCTGACTTTC.